This entry is about one TCR beta chain. In this sample, this clonotype turned up many times. Which antigen it targets is not known. Per-base qualities were not stored, and no clone one base away is much larger. The sample belongs to a study of molecular identifiers for immune sequencing clone quantification (dated by TCRdb to 2017 to 2018). About the study as a whole: For a replicate experiment, RNA from approximately 20,000 or 100,000 naive CD8 T cells was divided into five aliquots, of which four were sequenced. The study was a methods study using CD8 T cells to benchmark molecular-identifier clustering-based TCR repertoire sequencing (MIDCIRS) and TCR RNA copy counting.

Library construction relied on PCR. The sequencer was an Illumina HiSeq 4000. Bulk TCR libraries were generated as previously described, with the TCR primers listed in Table S5 used. Total RNA was purified with the Qiagen AllPrep DNA/RNA kit. Reads from multiple sequencing runs of the same library were pooled before analysis. On the study's bioinformatics: Reads were retained only if their TCR constant sequence matched exactly, and those retained reads were trimmed to 150 nt and grouped according to their 12-nt molecular barcodes. Reads within each barcode group were sub-clustered using a 15% Levenshtein threshold, and quality-weighted consensus sequences were constructed for each RNA molecule. Non-functional sequences were discarded, and so were lower-count sequences lying one edit away from another sequence. On the basis of fitting two negative binomial distributions, barcode sub-clusters with fewer than 20% of the maximum read count were discarded. The public reads were run again by TCRdb, first through fastp at Q25 and then through MiXCR, and only productive beta chains were kept. Every CDR3 protein is listed once, alongside the most common genes and DNA of its rows. It is TCRdb's table, rather than the study itself, that gives the V and J calls and clone size. In all, the sample holds 350,000 or so distinct CDR3 sequences, and about 21% of those were seen once. The top ten constitute more than 0.8% of the sample.

The V end gives up 4 bases and the J end 3 bases, leaving 12 bases in the junction not matched to a gene. From cysteine to phenylalanine, the CDR3 is 17 amino acids long. The only DNA kept is the CDR3, 51 bases in frame from the first base. CDR1 and CDR2 are drawn from the germline V gene (reference sequence): LNHDA, SQIVND. Libraries of naive CD8 T cells were built from anywhere between about 20,000 and 1,000,000 sorted cells, with 10%, 30% or 50% of the purified RNA used. Naive CD8 T cells were FACS-sorted as CD8+CD4-CCR7+CD45RA+ on a BD FACSAria II into RLT Plus buffer. To test detection sensitivity, Jurkat RNA equal to ten TCR copies was added to samples of about 20,000-1,000,000 naive CD8 T cells. CD8 T cells were enriched with RosetteSep CD8+ T Cell Enrichment Cocktail and Ficoll-Paque, followed by ACK red cell lysis. Overall study results and their limits: In CMV-specific effector cells, clones with more than 20 RNA copies contained over 99% of molecules, whereas in naive cells such clones contained under 1% of molecules. Without barcode sub-clustering, chimeric consensus sequences inflated TCR diversity; chimeras reached as high as 47%. Modeling estimated 2.5 to 3 recovered TCR RNA copies per cell, compared with about 10 by digital PCR, which implies about 30% capture efficiency. The sizes of highly expanded clones could end up underestimated when identical TCR molecules share a barcode. Spiked-in Jurkat TCR RNA equal to a single cell's worth was reported to be detectable even within one million naive CD8 T cells. The naive libraries included spiked-in Jurkat TCR RNA (fewer than 11 copies' worth), and this Jurkat TCR RNA is not part of the donor repertoire.

The V gene is TRBV19 and the J gene is TRBJ2-7, with 10 bases aligning to TRBD1. The source of this sequence is a human donor in good health. Some libraries in this study had Jurkat cell RNA spiked in. The sequenced sample consisted of naive CD8+ T cells from blood, with Jurkat cell RNA spiked in. The cell subset or site label for this specimen denotes: FACS-sorted CD8+CD4-CCR7+CD45RA+ naive T cells. The sequenced DNA is TGTGCCAGTAGTACATGGACAGGGGGGACCGGTGACTACGAGCAGTACTTC. The translation is CASSTWTGGTGDYEQYF.